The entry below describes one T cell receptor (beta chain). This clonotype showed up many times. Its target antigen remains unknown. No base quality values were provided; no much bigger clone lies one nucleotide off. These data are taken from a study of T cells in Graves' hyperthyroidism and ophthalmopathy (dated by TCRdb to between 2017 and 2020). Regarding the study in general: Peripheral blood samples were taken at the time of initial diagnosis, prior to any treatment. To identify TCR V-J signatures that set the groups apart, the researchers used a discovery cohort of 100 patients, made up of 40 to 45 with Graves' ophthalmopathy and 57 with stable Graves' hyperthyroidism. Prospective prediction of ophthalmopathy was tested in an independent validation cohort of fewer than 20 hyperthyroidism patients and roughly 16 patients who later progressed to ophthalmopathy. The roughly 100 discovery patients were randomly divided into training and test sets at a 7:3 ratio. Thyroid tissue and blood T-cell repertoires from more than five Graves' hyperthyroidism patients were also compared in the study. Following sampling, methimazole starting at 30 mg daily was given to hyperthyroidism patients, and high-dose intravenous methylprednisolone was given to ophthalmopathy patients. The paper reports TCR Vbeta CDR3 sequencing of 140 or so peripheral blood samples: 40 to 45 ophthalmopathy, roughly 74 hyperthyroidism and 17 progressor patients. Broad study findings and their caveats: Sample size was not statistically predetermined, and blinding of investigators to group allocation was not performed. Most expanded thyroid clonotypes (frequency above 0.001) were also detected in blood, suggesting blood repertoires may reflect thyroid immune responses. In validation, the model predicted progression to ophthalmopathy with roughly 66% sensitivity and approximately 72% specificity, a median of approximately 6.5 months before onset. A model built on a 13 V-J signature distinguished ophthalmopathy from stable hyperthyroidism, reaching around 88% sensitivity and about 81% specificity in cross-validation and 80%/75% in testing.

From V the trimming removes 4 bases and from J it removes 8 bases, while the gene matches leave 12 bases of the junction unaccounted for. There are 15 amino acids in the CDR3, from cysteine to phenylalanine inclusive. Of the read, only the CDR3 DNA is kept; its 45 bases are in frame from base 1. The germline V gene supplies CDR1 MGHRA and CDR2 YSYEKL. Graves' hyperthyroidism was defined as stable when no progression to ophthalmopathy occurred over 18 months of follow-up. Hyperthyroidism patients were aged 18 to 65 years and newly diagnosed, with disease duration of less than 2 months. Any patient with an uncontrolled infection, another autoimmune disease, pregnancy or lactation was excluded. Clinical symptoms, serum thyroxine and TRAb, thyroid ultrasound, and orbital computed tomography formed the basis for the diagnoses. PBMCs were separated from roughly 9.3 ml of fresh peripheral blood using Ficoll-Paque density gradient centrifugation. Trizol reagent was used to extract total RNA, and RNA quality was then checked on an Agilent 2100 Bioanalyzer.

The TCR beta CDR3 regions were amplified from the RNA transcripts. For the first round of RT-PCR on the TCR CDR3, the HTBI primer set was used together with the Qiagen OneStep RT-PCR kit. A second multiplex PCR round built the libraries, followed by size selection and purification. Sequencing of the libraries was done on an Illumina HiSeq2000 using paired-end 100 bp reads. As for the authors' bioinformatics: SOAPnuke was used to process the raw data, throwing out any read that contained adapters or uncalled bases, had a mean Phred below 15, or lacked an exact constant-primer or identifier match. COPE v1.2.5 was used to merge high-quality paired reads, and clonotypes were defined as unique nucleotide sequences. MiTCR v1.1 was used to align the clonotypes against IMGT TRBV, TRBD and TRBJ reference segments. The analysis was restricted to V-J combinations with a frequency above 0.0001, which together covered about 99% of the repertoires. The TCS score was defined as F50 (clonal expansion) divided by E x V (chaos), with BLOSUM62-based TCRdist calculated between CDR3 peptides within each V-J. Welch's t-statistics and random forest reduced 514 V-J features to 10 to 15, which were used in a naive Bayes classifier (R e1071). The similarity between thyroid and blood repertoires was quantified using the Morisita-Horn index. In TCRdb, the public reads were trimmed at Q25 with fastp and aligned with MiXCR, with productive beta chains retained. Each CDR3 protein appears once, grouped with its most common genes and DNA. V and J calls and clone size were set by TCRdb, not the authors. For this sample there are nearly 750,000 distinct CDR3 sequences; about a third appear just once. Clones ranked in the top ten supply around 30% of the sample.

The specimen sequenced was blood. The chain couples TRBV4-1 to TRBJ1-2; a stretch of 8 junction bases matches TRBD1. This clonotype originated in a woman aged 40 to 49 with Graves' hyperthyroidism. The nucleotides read TGCGCCAGCAGCCGAGTCCAGGGGGCGCGGGAAGGCTACACCTTC. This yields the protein CASSRVQGAREGYTF.